This is a list of T cell receptor beta chains from one sample in a study of T cells and copy number aberrations in small-cell lung cancer. The data were produced by immunoSEQ multiplex PCR, yet TCRdb's version contains in-frame clones alone and is incomplete. The sample carries 9,400 or so clones, about 80% recorded once. The sample was normal tissue next to the tumor. The receptors shown here come from a man in his sixties with small cell lung cancer. Both conserved end residues are part of each CDR3. D genes are given only for firm matches.

j_call d_call v_call cdr3_aa
TRBJ2-2 TRBD2 TRBV19 CASGQSSGWGGELFF
TRBJ1-1 . TRBV10-3 CAIKGREFTEAFF
TRBJ1-5 TRBD1 TRBV15 CATSRARDSLNQPQHF
TRBJ2-3 . TRBV2 CASRDSSDTQYF
TRBJ2-7 . TRBV15 CATSRGQEFYEQYF
TRBJ2-2 TRBD2 TRBV7-8 CASNIVTGTDPAGGGNTGELFF
TRBJ2-6 . TRBV9 CASSAYSGANVLTF
TRBJ1-1 TRBD1 TRBV9 CASSVGVTGGTEAFF
TRBJ1-1 TRBD1 TRBV9 CASQPVGQGGTEAFF
TRBJ2-7 . TRBV7-9 CASSLWNGKYEQYF
TRBJ2-3 . TRBV4-1 CASSQEKGSSTDTQYF
TRBJ1-3 . TRBV19 CASSSDAYSGNTIYF
TRBJ1-4 . TRBV7-9 CASSLGARRVEKLFF
TRBJ1-4 . TRBV15 CATSRDFVQLNEKLFF
TRBJ2-5 . TRBV18 CASSRQTGGEETQYF
TRBJ2-7 . TRBV19 CASSSTGTALYEQYF
TRBJ2-7 . TRBV28 CATATGSYEQYF
TRBJ2-1 . TRBV19 CASSINQGQGEQFF
TRBJ2-2 . TRBV5-1 CASSYGGTAGELFF
TRBJ2-3 . TRBV7-9 CASSLFTGSTDTQYF
TRBJ1-4 . TRBV4-1 CASSQDYGLRGKLFF
TRBJ2-5 . TRBV11-2 CASSLGGIGGSGETQYF
TRBJ2-4 . TRBV29-1 CSVLSLGNIQYF
TRBJ2-5 . TRBV10-3 CAIKLSGADETQYF